Each of the 20 T cell receptor beta chains below was sequenced from the same sample in a study of beta chain features in type 1 diabetes. Every bit of the isolated RNA underwent reverse transcription, so sequencing read expressed TCRB transcripts. Repertoires were generated with immunoSEQ multiplex PCR, while TCRdb's copy carries only in-frame clones and drops some. This table holds fewer than 20,000 clones, 45% to 65% found once. The specimen was stem cell memory CD4+ T cells from blood. The receptor source for this set is a woman younger than 30 in good health.

The V and J genes are TRBV7-9 and TRBJ1-6, with D perhaps TRBD1 (6 bases). V lost 1 base, J lost 9 bases, and 16 bases lay in between. CDR1 is SEHNR and CDR2 is FQNEAQ in the germline V gene (reference sequence). The CDR3 contains 16 residues. Written as DNA, the CDR3 is TGTGCCAGCAGCTTAGTCGGGGGGCCCCGGGGTTCACCCCTCCACTTT. Amino acid sequence: CASSLVGGPRGSPLHF.

Turning to this clone: The same CDR3 also results from other DNA sequences found in this sample. The gene calls are TRBV7-9 and TRBJ1-2; TRBD1 matches at 11 bases. This CDR3 is built from 16 residues. Losses at the gene ends were 1 base for V and 4 bases for J; bases not matched to a gene: 5. Per germline, CDR1 SEHNR and CDR2 FQNEAQ (reference sequence). Here the CDR3 DNA reads TGTGCCAGCAGCTTAGGGACAGGGGGCGCCGGCTATGGCTACACCTTC. Its protein product is CASSLGTGGAGYGYTF.

The chain couples TRBV19 to TRBJ1-5; 10 nucleotides agree with TRBD1. V gave up 3 bases and J gave up 7 bases; unmatched junction bases: 15. The CDR3 has 18 amino acids. Germline V CDR1 and CDR2: LNHDA, SQIVND (reference sequence). The CDR3 reads CASSITAHKTGGRQPQHF. As DNA, the CDR3 is TGTGCCAGTAGTATCACTGCCCATAAGACAGGGGGCAGGCAGCCCCAGCATTTT.

This clone was seen more than once but under ten times. The chain couples TRBV18 to TRBJ1-5, with D possibly matching TRBD1 (5 bases). The CDR3 runs 15 residues. Germline V lookup: CDR1 KGHSH, CDR2 LQKENI. Trimming cost V 3 bases and J 7 bases, with 16 bases left between them. DNA of the CDR3: TGTGCCAGCTCACCGTCGCAGGGTAGCGGACAGCCCCAGCATTTT. Residues: CASSPSQGSGQPQHF.

This rearrangement joins TRBV19 to TRBJ2-3; a possible D gene is TRBD2 (6 bases). Germline CDR1 LNHDA, CDR2 SQIVND (reference sequence). V was clipped by 4 bases and J by 2 bases, with 10 bases between them. CDR3 length: 14 amino acids. The CDR3 DNA sequence: TGTGCCAGTAGTAGTCCGGGACTCACAGATACGCAGTATTTT. Translated: CASSSPGLTDTQYF.

The chain links TRBV5-1 to TRBJ2-4; 9 bases map to TRBD2. V lost 4 bases and J lost 6; bases outside the gene matches: 11. The germline CDR1 and CDR2 sequences are SGHRS and YFSETQ. The CDR3 has 16 amino acids. The chain's CDR3 is CASSPQGGTSLNIQYF. The DNA for the CDR3 is TGCGCCAGCAGCCCCCAAGGGGGGACTAGCTTAAACATTCAGTACTTC.

The chain uses TRBV19 and TRBJ2-4; tentatively, D is TRBD2 (5 bases). Per germline, CDR1 LNHDA and CDR2 SQIVND (reference sequence). The CDR3 has 15 residues. V lost 5 bases and J lost 3, with 14 bases in between. CDR3 nucleotides: TGTGCCAGTAGTGTGCGCGGGTTCGACAAAAACATTCAGTACTTC. This sequence encodes CASSVRGFDKNIQYF. Using reference TRBV19 and TRBJ2-4 for the parts outside the CDR3, the full variable domain is DGGITQSPKYLFRKEGQNVTLSCEQNLNHDAMYWYRQDPGQGLRLIYYSQIVNDFQKGDIAEGYSVSREKKESFPLTVTSAQKNPTAFYLCASSVRGFDKNIQYFGAGTRLSVL.

V gene TRBV7-6 combines with J gene TRBJ1-5, with 8 positions matching TRBD1. From germline, CDR1 is SGHVS and CDR2 FNYEAQ. Losses at the gene ends were 6 bases for V and 7 bases for J; bases not matched to a gene: 8. This CDR3 has 14 residues. The CDR3 DNA reads as TGTGCCAGCAGTCTGGACAGGGCAGGACAGCCCCAGCATTTT. Its protein is CASSLDRAGQPQHF.

This chain links TRBV11-2 with TRBJ2-7, with D hard to call. Germline assignment: CDR1 SGHAT and CDR2 FQNNGV. This CDR3 region has 15 residues. The V and J ends lost 1 base and 2 bases respectively, with 12 bases between them. The CDR3, as DNA: TGTGCCAGCAGCTTAGGACACGATCCCGCCTACGAGCAGTACTTC. This codes for CASSLGHDPAYEQYF.

This clone was observed a few times. The chain joins TRBV19 to TRBJ2-1, with 15 bases aligning to TRBD2. Germline V gene sequence: CDR1 LNHDA, CDR2 SQIVND (reference sequence). V shed 4 bases and J 5 bases; nucleotides not matched to a gene: 6. The CDR3 consists of 17 residues. The CDR3 protein is CASSNPGTSGGHNEQFF. DNA of the CDR3: TGTGCCAGTAGTAACCCGGGGACTAGCGGGGGGCACAATGAGCAGTTCTTC.

This chain joins TRBV19 and TRBJ2-5; TRBD2 aligns across 10 bases. Germline CDR1 LNHDA, CDR2 SQIVND (reference sequence). This CDR3 spans 15 amino acids. J was trimmed by 7 bases and V by 4 bases; bases with no gene match: 9. For the CDR3, the DNA is TGTGCCAGTAGTACGGCGGGACTAGCGCAGGGGACCCAGTACTTC. Translating it yields CASSTAGLAQGTQYF.

The chain uses TRBV2 and TRBJ2-7, with 9 bases that match TRBD2. The CDR3 has 14 residues. CDR1 SNHLY and CDR2 FYNNEI come from the germline V gene. V shed 3 bases and J 4 bases; nucleotides not matched to a gene: 4. CDR3: CASSEREGPYEQYF. Here the CDR3 DNA reads TGTGCCAGCAGTGAGCGGGAGGGCCCATACGAGCAGTACTTC. The whole variable domain, filled in from reference TRBV2 and TRBJ2-7, reads EPEVTQTPSHQVTQMGQEVILRCVPISNHLYFYWYRQILGQKVEFLVSFYNNEISEKSEIFDDQFSVERPDGSNFTLKIRSTKLEDSAMYFCASSEREGPYEQYFGPGTRLTVT.

V and J are TRBV7-9 and TRBJ1-4, with D hard to call. Trimming cost V 1 base and J 8 bases, with 5 bases left between them. The length of the CDR3 is 12 residues. Germline CDR1 SEHNR, CDR2 FQNEAQ (reference sequence). CDR3 loop: CASSLEEEKLFF. Here the CDR3 DNA reads TGTGCCAGCAGCTTAGAGGAGGAAAAACTGTTTTTT.

The chain is built from TRBV20-1 and TRBJ2-1; D remains ambiguous. Germline CDR1 DFQATT, CDR2 SNEGSKA (reference sequence). This CDR3 spans 11 amino acids. Trimming cost V 6 bases and J 9 bases, with 12 bases left between them. The CDR3 loop is CSAVRFVEQFF. The CDR3 DNA reads as TGCAGTGCGGTGCGGTTTGTTGAGCAGTTCTTC.

The gene calls are TRBV15 and TRBJ2-3; 9 bases line up with TRBD2. The CDR3 is made up of 17 amino acids. The junction had 8 bases not matched to a gene; V was cut back by 0 bases and J by 4 bases. Germline values: CDR1 LNHNV, CDR2 YYDKDF (reference sequence). The CDR3 DNA follows: TGTGCCACCAGCAGAGACTGGAGCGGGGGGTCCGCAGATACGCAGTATTTT. Translating gives CATSRDWSGGSADTQYF.

The J gene is TRBJ2-5, the V gene TRBV7-6; D possibly corresponds to TRBD2 (6 bases). Trimming left V 1 base short and J 5 bases short, with 11 bases between. Germline values: CDR1 SGHVS, CDR2 FNYEAQ. CDR3 length equals 14 residues. CDR3 amino acids: CASSLVVSGETQYF. In DNA, the CDR3 is TGTGCCAGCAGCTTAGTAGTCAGCGGGGAGACCCAGTACTTC.

The CDR3 region is CASSWDRDTEAFF. CDR3 DNA sequence: TGCGCCAGCAGCTGGGACAGGGACACTGAAGCTTTCTTT. V gene TRBV5-1 combines with J gene TRBJ1-1, with 9 bases fitting TRBD1. V dropped 3 bases and J dropped 3; count of bases not matched to a gene: 0. This CDR3 comprises 13 residues. Germline V lookup: CDR1 SGHRS, CDR2 YFSETQ. Full variable domain (remainder filled in from reference TRBV5-1 and TRBJ1-1): KAGVTQTPRYLIKTRGQQVTLSCSPISGHRSVSWYQQTPGQGLQFLFEYFSETQRNKGNFPGRFSGRQFSNSRSEMNVSTLELGDSALYLCASSWDRDTEAFFGQGTRLTVV.

This sequence joins TRBV27 and TRBJ2-1; D call uncertain. This CDR3 is 16 amino acids long. CDR1 MNHEY and CDR2 SMNVEV come from the germline V gene (reference sequence). V was cut by 4 bases and J by 2 bases, with 15 bases left in between. The CDR3 region has the DNA TGTGCCAGCAGTTCCCCGGTGGGCAGAGCCTACAATGAGCAGTTCTTC. This gives the protein CASSSPVGRAYNEQFF.

This clone was recorded once. The rearrangement uses TRBV11-2 and TRBJ2-1; the D gene is possibly TRBD1 (5 bases). The CDR3 totals 16 residues. Trimming took 0 bases from V and 8 from J, leaving 17 bases between them. Germline lookup yields CDR1 SGHAT and CDR2 FQNNGV. CDR3 region: CASSLDTGLKGDEQFF. As DNA, the CDR3 is TGTGCCAGCAGCTTAGATACGGGTCTCAAAGGGGATGAGCAGTTCTTC.

The V and J genes are TRBV7-2 and TRBJ2-7; 9 bases match TRBD1. CDR1 and CDR2 from the germline V gene are SGHTA and FQGNSA. Trimming at V came to 3 bases and at J to 6 bases, leaving 9 bases not matched to a gene. The CDR3 length is 15 residues. The CDR3 here is CASSLEGTGQGEQYF. CDR3 bases: TGTGCCAGCAGCTTGGAGGGGACAGGGCAGGGCGAGCAGTACTTC.